These 25 T cell receptor beta chains were sequenced from one sample in a study of blood T cell repertoires in COVID-19. Sequencing used immunoSEQ multiplex PCR; TCRdb keeps in-frame clones, though not all of them. The profile shows 150,000 to 200,000 clones, over 80% of them singletons. The specimen was peripheral blood. Every receptor here comes from a woman in her seventies with COVID-19, enrolled during active disease.

This chain joins TRBV3-1 (or the pseudogene TRBV3-2) and TRBJ2-1; TRBD1 might be the D (5 bases). V was trimmed by 6 bases and J by 1 base, leaving 13 bases between them. Germline lookup yields CDR1 LGHDT and CDR2 YNNKEL (reference sequence). The CDR3 totals 15 residues. Here the CDR3 reads CASSRQIQSYNEQFF. The CDR3 DNA follows: TGTGCCAGCAGTAGACAGATACAATCCTACAATGAGCAGTTCTTC.

The gene calls are TRBV19 and TRBJ2-7, with TRBD2 matching 11 bases. Per the germline V gene, CDR1 is LNHDA and CDR2 is SQIVND (reference sequence). Germline trimming cut 5 bases from V and 5 bases from J; bases unmatched to any gene: 8. This CDR3 is built from 15 residues. The CDR3 region has the DNA TGTGCCAGTAGTGGGCTAGCGGGAGGAAGAGACGAGCAGTACTTC. Protein: CASSGLAGGRDEQYF.

The rearrangement uses TRBV28 and TRBJ2-1, with a weak D call TRBD2 (5 bases). V lost 8 bases and J 0 bases, leaving 8 bases between the germline ends. This CDR3 has 13 residues. Germline V gene data show CDR1 as MDHEN and CDR2 as SYDVKM. The CDR3 is CASGESSYNEQFF. The CDR3 nucleotides are TGTGCCAGCGGGGAGAGCTCCTACAATGAGCAGTTCTTC.

This rearrangement joins TRBV19 to TRBJ2-5, with D possibly matching TRBD1 (6 bases). V gave up 11 bases and J gave up 3 bases, with 16 bases separating them. The CDR3 has 13 amino acids. Per germline, CDR1 LNHDA and CDR2 SQIVND (reference sequence). CDR3 in DNA: TGTGCCGGTACCCCGGGACACGAAGAGACCCAGTACTTC. It encodes CAGTPGHEETQYF.

The V gene is TRBV5-4, the J gene TRBJ2-5; 7 bases are a match to TRBD2. V shed 1 base and J 2 bases; nucleotides not matched to a gene: 8. CDR1 and CDR2 (germline): SGHNT, YYREEE (reference sequence). The CDR3 has 16 amino acids. This CDR3 is CASSLLLGGPQETQYF. Here the CDR3 DNA reads TGTGCCAGCAGCTTGTTGTTGGGAGGGCCGCAAGAGACCCAGTACTTC.

This chain uses TRBV2 with TRBJ2-1, with TRBD1 identical over 10 bases. The germline gives CDR1 SNHLY, CDR2 FYNNEI. Trimming at V came to 5 bases and at J to 5 bases, leaving 6 bases not matched to a gene. The CDR3 has 15 amino acids. CDR3 in DNA: TGTGCCAGCAGTCCTGACAGGGGGCCTAACAATGAGCAGTTCTTC. It codes for CASSPDRGPNNEQFF.

The J gene is TRBJ1-4, the V gene TRBV28, with D maybe TRBD1 (6 bases). With 7 bases removed from V and 5 bases from J, the gap between germline ends came to 20 bases. Per the germline V gene, CDR1 is MDHEN and CDR2 is SYDVKM. This CDR3 is 16 amino acids long. CDR3 region: CASKIWSGQSNEKLFF. In nucleotides, the CDR3 is TGTGCCAGCAAGATTTGGTCTGGACAGTCGAATGAAAAACTGTTTTTT.

This clone was counted once. The chain joins TRBV5-6 to TRBJ2-5; maybe TRBD2 (6 bases). The germline gives CDR1 SGHDT, CDR2 YYEEEE. With 4 bases removed from V and 5 bases from J, the gap between germline ends came to 24 bases. The CDR3 extends over 17 amino acids. CDR3 sequence reads: CASSPPGGREGKETQYF. For the CDR3, the DNA is TGTGCCAGCAGCCCGCCTGGAGGGCGGGAAGGGAAGGAGACCCAGTACTTC. Full variable domain (rest looked up from reference TRBV5-6 and TRBJ2-5): DAGVTQSPTHLIKTRGQQVTLRCSPKSGHDTVSWYQQALGQGPQFIFQYYEEEERQRGNFPDRFSGHQFPNYSSELNVNALLLGDSALYLCASSPPGGREGKETQYFGPGTRLLVL.

This clone was detected only once. The gene calls are TRBV14 and TRBJ2-7; 11 nucleotides align to TRBD2. Germline V CDR1 and CDR2: SGHDN, FVKESK. CDR3 length: 18 amino acids. The trim removed 1 base at V and 2 bases at J, leaving 10 bases unmatched. The CDR3 region is CASSQVGYSGRAPYEQYF. For the CDR3, the DNA is TGTGCCAGCAGCCAAGTGGGCTATAGCGGGAGGGCCCCCTACGAGCAGTACTTC.

This clone was detected a few times. The J gene is TRBJ2-3, the V gene TRBV6-2 or TRBV6-3; tentatively, D is TRBD1 (6 bases). The CDR3 contains 14 residues. The germline V gene encodes CDR1 MNHEY and CDR2 SVGEGT. V shed 5 bases and J shed 1 base, with 10 bases lying between them. The DNA for the CDR3 is TGTGCCAGCAGTGACCCAGGGGGCACAGATACGCAGTATTTT. This codes for CASSDPGGTDTQYF.

This clone has a handful of counts. V and J are TRBV18 and TRBJ1-3, with D possibly being TRBD1 (6 bases). V lost 2 bases and J 3 bases, leaving 14 bases between the germline ends. This CDR3 region has 16 residues. CDR1 is KGHSH and CDR2 is LQKENI in the germline V gene. The DNA of the CDR3 is TGTGCCAGCTCACCAAACCAGCGGGACAATGGAAACACCATATATTTT. Protein sequence: CASSPNQRDNGNTIYF.

This clone has a count of ten or more. V and J are TRBV19 and TRBJ1-5; 9 bases match TRBD1. This CDR3 contains 17 residues. V shed 5 bases, J shed 9 bases, and the junction held 17 bases outside the gene matches. CDR1 and CDR2 (germline): LNHDA, SQIVND (reference sequence). The CDR3 DNA reads as TGTGCCAGTAGTCTAACGGCCGGGACAGGGACCAGCCTGCCCCAGCATTTT. It specifies CASSLTAGTGTSLPQHF.

This rearrangement joins TRBV7-7 to TRBJ2-5; 7 positions agree with TRBD1. Germline assignment: CDR1 SSHAT and CDR2 FNYEAQ (reference sequence). After removal of 5 bases from V and 2 bases from J, the junction contained 8 bases not matched to a gene. The CDR3 length is 15 residues. The CDR3 DNA reads TGTGCCAGCAGCGATCTAGGGACAGCACAAGAGACCCAGTACTTC. Residues: CASSDLGTAQETQYF.

This clone was observed a single time. The rearrangement links TRBV10-1 to TRBJ2-7, with D unclear. The CDR3 length is 13 residues. V was pared by 2 bases and J by 6 bases, with 11 bases between. The germline V gene encodes CDR1 WNHNN and CDR2 SYGVQD (reference sequence). CDR3 protein: CASSEPPTGEQYF. CDR3 nucleotides: TGCGCCAGCAGTGAGCCTCCAACGGGCGAGCAGTACTTC.

The chain joins TRBV7-8 to TRBJ2-7; D remains ambiguous. The V end lost 1 base, the J end lost 0 bases, and 10 bases lay between the germline ends. This CDR3 is 15 amino acids long. Germline-derived CDR1 and CDR2 are SGHVS and FQNEAQ. CDR3 nucleotide sequence: TGTGCCAGCAGCTTAGGTAGTCAGGTCTCCTACGAGCAGTACTTC. Translation: CASSLGSQVSYEQYF.

The rearrangement uses TRBV19 and TRBJ2-5; 12 nucleotides match TRBD1. Trimming removed 4 bases from V and 4 bases from J; junction bases left unmatched: 4. The CDR3 runs to 15 residues. Per the germline V gene, CDR1 is LNHDA and CDR2 is SQIVND (reference sequence). The CDR3 reads CASSTPGQGAETQYF. As DNA, the CDR3 is TGTGCCAGTAGTACCCCGGGACAGGGGGCAGAGACCCAGTACTTC.

V and J are TRBV27 and TRBJ2-2; perhaps TRBD2 as D (6 bases). Germline-derived CDR1 and CDR2 are MNHEY and SMNVEV (reference sequence). The CDR3 runs 16 residues. V was shortened by 4 bases and J by 6 bases, with 18 bases between the two germline ends. CDR3 loop: CASSSRGTRLAGELFF. The CDR3 DNA reads TGTGCCAGCAGTTCTAGAGGGACTCGATTAGCCGGGGAGCTGTTTTTT.

The chain joins TRBV7-3 to TRBJ2-1, with D unresolved. CDR1 and CDR2 (germline): SGHTA, FQGTGA. V lost 1 base to trimming and J lost 9 bases, with 7 bases between them. The CDR3 runs 12 residues. The CDR3: CASSLNTGEQFF. CDR3 coding DNA: TGTGCCAGCAGCTTAAATACGGGTGAGCAGTTCTTC. The full variable domain, with the rest looked up from reference TRBV7-3 and TRBJ2-1, is GAGVSQTPSNKVTEKGKYVELRCDPISGHTALYWYRQSLGQGPEFLIYFQGTGAADDSGLPNDRFFAVRPEGSVSTLKIQRTERGDSAVYLCASSLNTGEQFFGPGTRLTVL.

Written as DNA, the CDR3 is TGTGCCAGCAGCCAAGATCGCTGGACAGGTGGGCAGTGGGGCAGTGAAGCTTTCTTT. Amino acid sequence: CASSQDRWTGGQWGSEAFF. The chain carries TRBV3-1 (or the pseudogene TRBV3-2) and TRBJ1-1; 7 bases map to TRBD1. V shed 0 bases, J shed 7 bases, and the junction held 20 bases outside the gene matches. The CDR3 loop spans 19 amino acids. Looked up from germline, CDR1 is LGHDT and CDR2 is YNNKEL (reference sequence).

J is TRBJ2-3 and V is TRBV3-1 (or the pseudogene TRBV3-2), with 11 bases lining up with TRBD2. Germline V lookup: CDR1 LGHDT, CDR2 YNNKEL (reference sequence). V dropped 1 base and J dropped 6; count of bases not matched to a gene: 15. The CDR3 sequence is 19 residues long. CDR3 nucleotides: TGTGCCAGCAGCCAAGTTCACGGGCTAGCGGGAGGCCAACTCGATACGCAGTATTTT. Residues: CASSQVHGLAGGQLDTQYF.

The chain recombines TRBV28 with TRBJ1-6; D may be TRBD1 (5 bases). CDR1 is MDHEN, CDR2 SYDVKM, per germline. The CDR3 sequence is 14 residues long. V was pared by 5 bases and J by 6 bases, with 11 bases between. CDR3: CASSAGLGNSPLHF. CDR3 coding DNA: TGTGCCAGCAGTGCGGGGCTGGGTAATTCACCCCTCCACTTT.

The rearrangement joins TRBV5-1 to TRBJ1-1; 8 nucleotides match TRBD1. There are 17 residues in the CDR3. Germline-derived CDR1 and CDR2 are SGHRS and YFSETQ. The junction had 7 bases not matched to a gene; V was cut back by 0 bases and J by 0 bases. The CDR3 region has the DNA TGCGCCAGCAGCTTGGTACCCCAGGGGGCTATGAACACTGAAGCTTTCTTT. Residues: CASSLVPQGAMNTEAFF.

This clone appeared once. V gene TRBV21-1 combines with J gene TRBJ1-5. TRBV21-1 is marked as a pseudogene. The CDR3 loop spans 15 amino acids. The CDR3 loop is CASSKALFGNQPQHF. The CDR3 DNA is TGTGCCAGCAGCAAAGCGCTGTTCGGGAATCAGCCCCAGCATTTT.

The V gene is TRBV28, the J gene TRBJ1-4; TRBD1 agrees at 12 bases. Looked up from germline, CDR1 is MDHEN and CDR2 is SYDVKM. The CDR3 has 18 amino acids. The ends lost 2 bases at V and 5 bases at J; junction bases unmatched: 9. This CDR3 reads CASSLPSGQGARNEKLFF. DNA of the CDR3: TGTGCCAGCAGTTTACCGTCGGGACAGGGGGCGAGGAATGAAAAACTGTTTTTT.

The gene calls are TRBV6-1 and TRBJ1-2; D not resolved. Germline lookup yields CDR1 MNHNS and CDR2 SASEGT. The V gene lost 0 bases and the J gene lost 4 bases, with 6 bases spanning the gap. CDR3 length equals 13 residues. CDR3 protein: CASSEATSYGYTF. The CDR3 DNA reads as TGTGCCAGCAGTGAAGCAACGAGCTATGGCTACACCTTC.